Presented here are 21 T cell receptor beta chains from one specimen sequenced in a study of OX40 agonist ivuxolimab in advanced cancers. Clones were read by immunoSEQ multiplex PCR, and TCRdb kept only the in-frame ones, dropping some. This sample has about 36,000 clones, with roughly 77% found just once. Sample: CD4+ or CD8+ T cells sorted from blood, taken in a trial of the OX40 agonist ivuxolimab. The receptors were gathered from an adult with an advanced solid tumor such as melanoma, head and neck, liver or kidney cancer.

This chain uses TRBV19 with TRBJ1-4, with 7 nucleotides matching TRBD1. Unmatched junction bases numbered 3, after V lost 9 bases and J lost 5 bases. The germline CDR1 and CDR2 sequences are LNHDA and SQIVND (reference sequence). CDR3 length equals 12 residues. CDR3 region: CASGTANEKLFF. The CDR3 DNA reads TGTGCCAGCGGGACAGCGAATGAAAAACTGTTTTTT.

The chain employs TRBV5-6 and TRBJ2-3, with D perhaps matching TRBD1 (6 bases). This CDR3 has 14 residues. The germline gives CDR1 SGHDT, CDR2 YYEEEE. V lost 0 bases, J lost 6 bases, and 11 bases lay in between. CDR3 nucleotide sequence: TGTGCCAGCAGCTTGGATCAAAGGGGGGATACGCAGTATTTT. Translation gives CASSLDQRGDTQYF.

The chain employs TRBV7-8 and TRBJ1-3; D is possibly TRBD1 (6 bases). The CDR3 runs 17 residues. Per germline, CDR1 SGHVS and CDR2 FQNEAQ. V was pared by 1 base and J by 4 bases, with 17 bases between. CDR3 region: CASSLVPTGKWGNTIYF. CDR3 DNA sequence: TGTGCCAGCAGCTTAGTTCCTACAGGGAAATGGGGAAACACCATATATTTT.

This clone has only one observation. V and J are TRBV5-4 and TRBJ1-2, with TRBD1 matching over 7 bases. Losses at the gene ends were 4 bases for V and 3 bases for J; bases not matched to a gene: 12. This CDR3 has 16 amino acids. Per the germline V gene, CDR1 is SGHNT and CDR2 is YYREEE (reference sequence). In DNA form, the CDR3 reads TGTGCCAGCAGCCTTGGGGACAGTAGCGATGACTATGGCTACACCTTC. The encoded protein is CASSLGDSSDDYGYTF.

CDR3 DNA: TGTGCCAGTAGTCCCAGGGGCCTGCCCGGCACAGATACGCAGTATTTT. This encodes CASSPRGLPGTDTQYF. The rearrangement links TRBV19 to TRBJ2-3, with D possibly being TRBD1 (6 bases). Trimming shortened V by 5 bases and J by 1 base, and 16 bases separated the two germline ends. The CDR3 extends over 16 amino acids. CDR1 and CDR2 (germline): LNHDA, SQIVND (reference sequence). The entire variable domain, with the rest obtained from reference TRBV19 and TRBJ2-3, is as follows: DGGITQSPKYLFRKEGQNVTLSCEQNLNHDAMYWYRQDPGQGLRLIYYSQIVNDFQKGDIAEGYSVSREKKESFPLTVTSAQKNPTAFYLCASSPRGLPGTDTQYFGPGTRLTVL.

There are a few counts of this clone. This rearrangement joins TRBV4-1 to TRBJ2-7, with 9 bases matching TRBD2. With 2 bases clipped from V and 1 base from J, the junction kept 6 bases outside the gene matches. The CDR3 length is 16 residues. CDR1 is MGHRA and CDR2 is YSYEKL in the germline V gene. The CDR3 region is CASSQRLTSGSYEQYF. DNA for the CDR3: TGCGCCAGCAGCCAACGACTGACTAGCGGATCCTACGAGCAGTACTTC.

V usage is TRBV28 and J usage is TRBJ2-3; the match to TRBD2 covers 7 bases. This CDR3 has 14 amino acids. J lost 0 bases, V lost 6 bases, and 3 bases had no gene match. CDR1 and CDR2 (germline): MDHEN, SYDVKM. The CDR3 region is CASSPGLSTDTQYF. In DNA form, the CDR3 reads TGTGCCAGCAGCCCGGGACTAAGCACAGATACGCAGTATTTT.

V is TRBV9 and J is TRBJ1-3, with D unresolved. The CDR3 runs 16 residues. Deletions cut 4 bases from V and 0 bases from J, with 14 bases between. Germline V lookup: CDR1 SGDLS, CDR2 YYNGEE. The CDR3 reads CASSLTPAHSGNTIYF. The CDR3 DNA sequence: TGTGCCAGCAGCTTGACCCCCGCGCACTCTGGAAACACCATATATTTT.

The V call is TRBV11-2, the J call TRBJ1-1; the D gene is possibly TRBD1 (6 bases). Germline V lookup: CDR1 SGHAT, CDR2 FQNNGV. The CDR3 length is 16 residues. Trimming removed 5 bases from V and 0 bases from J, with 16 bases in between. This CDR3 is CASSVTGTTMNTEAFF. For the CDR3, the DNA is TGTGCCAGCAGCGTCACCGGGACAACAATGAACACTGAAGCTTTCTTT.

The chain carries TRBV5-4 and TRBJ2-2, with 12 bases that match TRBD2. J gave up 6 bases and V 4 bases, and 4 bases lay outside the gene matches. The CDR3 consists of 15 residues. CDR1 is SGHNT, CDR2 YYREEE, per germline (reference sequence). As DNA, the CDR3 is TGTGCCAGCAGCCTGACTAGCGGGGGAGCCGGGGAGCTGTTTTTT. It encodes CASSLTSGGAGELFF.

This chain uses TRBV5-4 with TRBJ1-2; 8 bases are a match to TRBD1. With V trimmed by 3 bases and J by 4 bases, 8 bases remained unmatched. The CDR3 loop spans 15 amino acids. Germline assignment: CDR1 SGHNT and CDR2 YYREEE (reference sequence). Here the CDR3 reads CASSSGTGDVYGYTF. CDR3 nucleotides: TGTGCCAGCAGCTCCGGGACAGGAGATGTCTATGGCTACACCTTC.

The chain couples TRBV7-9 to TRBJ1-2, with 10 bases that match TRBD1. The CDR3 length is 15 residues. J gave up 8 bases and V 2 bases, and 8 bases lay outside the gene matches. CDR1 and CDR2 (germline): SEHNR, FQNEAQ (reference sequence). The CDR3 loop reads CASSLNGQGVHGYTF. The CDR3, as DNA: TGTGCCAGCAGCTTAAACGGACAGGGGGTACACGGCTACACCTTC.

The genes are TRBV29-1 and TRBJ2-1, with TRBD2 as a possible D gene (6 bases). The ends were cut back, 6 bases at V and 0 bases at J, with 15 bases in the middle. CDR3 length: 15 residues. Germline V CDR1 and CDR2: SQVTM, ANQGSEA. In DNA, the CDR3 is TGCAGCGTGGGAAGAGCTAGCGTCTCCTACAATGAGCAGTTCTTC. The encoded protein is CSVGRASVSYNEQFF.

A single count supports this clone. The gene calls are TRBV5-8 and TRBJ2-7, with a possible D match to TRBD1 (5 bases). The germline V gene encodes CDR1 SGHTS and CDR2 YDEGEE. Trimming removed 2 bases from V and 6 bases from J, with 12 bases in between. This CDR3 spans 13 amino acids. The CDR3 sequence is CASSFSPGREQYF. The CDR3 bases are TGTGCCAGCAGCTTTTCTCCAGGGCGCGAGCAGTACTTC.

The CDR3: CASSLGAGDEKLFF. Written as DNA, the CDR3 is TGTGCCAGCAGCTTGGGCGCGGGGGATGAAAAACTGTTTTTT. V usage is TRBV11-2 and J usage is TRBJ1-4, with TRBD1 as a possible D gene (5 bases). Trimming shortened V by 3 bases and J by 6 bases, and 11 bases separated the two germline ends. CDR1 and CDR2 (germline): SGHAT, FQNNGV. This CDR3 contains 14 residues.

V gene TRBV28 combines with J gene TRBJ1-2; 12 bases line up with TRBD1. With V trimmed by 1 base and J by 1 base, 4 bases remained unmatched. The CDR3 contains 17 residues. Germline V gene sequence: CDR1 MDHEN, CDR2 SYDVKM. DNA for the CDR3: TGTGCCAGCAGTTTATTTGGGACAGGGGGCCTTAACTATGGCTACACCTTC. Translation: CASSLFGTGGLNYGYTF.

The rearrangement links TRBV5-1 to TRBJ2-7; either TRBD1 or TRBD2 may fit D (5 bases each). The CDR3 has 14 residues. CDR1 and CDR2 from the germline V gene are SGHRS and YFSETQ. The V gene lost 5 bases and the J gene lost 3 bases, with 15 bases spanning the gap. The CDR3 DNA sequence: TGCGCCAGCAGGGGGGTGGGCAGGGTCTACGAGCAGTACTTC. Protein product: CASRGVGRVYEQYF.

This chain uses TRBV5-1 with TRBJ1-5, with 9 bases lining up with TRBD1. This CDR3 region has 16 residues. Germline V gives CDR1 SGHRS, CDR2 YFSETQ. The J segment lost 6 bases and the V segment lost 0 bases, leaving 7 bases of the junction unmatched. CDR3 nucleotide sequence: TGCGCCAGCAGCTTGGAGGCCAGGGGACAGGGTCAGCCCCAGCATTTT. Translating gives CASSLEARGQGQPQHF.

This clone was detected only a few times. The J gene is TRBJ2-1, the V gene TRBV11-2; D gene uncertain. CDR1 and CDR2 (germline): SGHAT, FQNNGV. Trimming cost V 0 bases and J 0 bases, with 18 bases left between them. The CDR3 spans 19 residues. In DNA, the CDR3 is TGTGCCAGCAGCTTAGATCGATCCGGCGCTCCCTTCTCCTACAATGAGCAGTTCTTC. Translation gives CASSLDRSGAPFSYNEQFF.

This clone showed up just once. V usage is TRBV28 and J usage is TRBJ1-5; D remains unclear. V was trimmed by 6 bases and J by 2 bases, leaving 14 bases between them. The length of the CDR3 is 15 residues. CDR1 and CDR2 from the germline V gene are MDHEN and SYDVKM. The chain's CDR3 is CASRTSGSGNQPQHF. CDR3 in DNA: TGTGCCAGCAGGACCTCCGGGTCCGGCAATCAGCCCCAGCATTTT.

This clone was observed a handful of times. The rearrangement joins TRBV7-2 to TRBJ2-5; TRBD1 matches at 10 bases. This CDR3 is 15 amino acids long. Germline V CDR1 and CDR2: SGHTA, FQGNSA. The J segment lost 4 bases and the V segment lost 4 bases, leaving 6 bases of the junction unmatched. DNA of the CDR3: TGTGCCAGCAGCTATATCGGACAGGGGGTAGAGACCCAGTACTTC. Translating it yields CASSYIGQGVETQYF. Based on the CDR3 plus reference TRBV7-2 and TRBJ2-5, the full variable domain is GAGVSQSPSNKVTEKGKDVELRCDPISGHTALYWYRQSLGQGLEFLIYFQGNSAPDKSGLPSDRFSAERTGGSVSTLTIQRTQQEDSAVYLCASSYIGQGVETQYFGPGTRLLVL.